The present TCR beta chain was sequenced within a study of blood T cell repertoires in COVID-19. Study overall: From the United States, Italy and Spain came samples of acute and convalescent COVID-19. In each case, the material was cDNA or gDNA derived from T cells, B-cell-depleted T cells, or PBMCs.

In the source study's methods: Estimation of nucleated cell counts was performed using reference gene primer amplification. TCRdb's table, derived via immunoSEQ multiplex PCR, lists solely in-frame clones and lacks some. V and J calls and clone size are given by that table; D and trimming were obtained from the DNA. This sample carries more than 120,000 clones, 87% of them seen once, and the ten largest clones take 0.9% to 0.95%. The V and J ends lost 2 bases and 10 bases, in that order; junction bases with no gene match: 11. CDR3 length: 15 amino acids. Per germline, CDR1 SGHAT and CDR2 FQNNGV. This TCR came from a woman aged 50 to 60 with acute or convalescent COVID-19. The sample comprised peripheral blood. J is TRBJ2-1 and V is TRBV11-2, with 7 bases lining up with TRBD2. The CDR3 DNA sequence: TGTGCCAGCAGCTTAACTAGGGACTACTCAGAGGAGCAGTTCTTC. Translating gives CASSLTRDYSEEQFF.